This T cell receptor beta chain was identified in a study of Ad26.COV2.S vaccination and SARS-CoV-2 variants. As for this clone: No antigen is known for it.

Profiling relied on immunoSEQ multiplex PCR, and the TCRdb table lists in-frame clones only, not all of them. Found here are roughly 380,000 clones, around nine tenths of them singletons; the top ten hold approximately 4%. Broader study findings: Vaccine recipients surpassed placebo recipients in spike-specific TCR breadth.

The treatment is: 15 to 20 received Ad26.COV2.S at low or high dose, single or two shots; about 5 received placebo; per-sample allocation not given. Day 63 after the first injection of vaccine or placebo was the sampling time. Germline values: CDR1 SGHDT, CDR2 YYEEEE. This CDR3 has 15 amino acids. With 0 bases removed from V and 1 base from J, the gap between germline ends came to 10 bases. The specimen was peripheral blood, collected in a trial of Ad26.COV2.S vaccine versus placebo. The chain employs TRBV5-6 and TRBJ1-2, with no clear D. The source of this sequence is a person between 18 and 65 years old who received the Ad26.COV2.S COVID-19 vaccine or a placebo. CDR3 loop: CASSLGGSYNYGYTF. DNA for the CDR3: TGTGCCAGCAGCTTGGGCGGGAGCTATAACTATGGCTACACCTTC.